The rows below give T cell receptor beta chains drawn from one sample of a study of CD8 T cells in Susac syndrome. TCRdb re-analysed the immunoSEQ multiplex PCR reads in MiXCR, keeping a single row per CDR3 protein. Here the sample spans roughly 180,000 distinct CDR3 sequences, about 94% being singletons. Sequencing was carried out using CD4+ T cells from PBMCs. These TCRs come from a human donor with Susac syndrome. Both conserved end residues are part of each CDR3. The order of the fields is D gene, clone size, J gene, V gene, CDR3 length, CDR3 protein, CDR3 DNA. A D gene is named only where the DNA matches it firmly. Not every row has a clone size; where given, it reads once, few, many or a size class.

D gene: -
clone size: -
J gene: TRBJ1-1
V gene: TRBV19
CDR3 length: 13
CDR3 protein: CASSVGRNTEAFF
CDR3 DNA: TGTGCCAGTAGTGTGGGACGGAACACTGAAGCTTTCTTT

D gene: -
clone size: -
J gene: TRBJ2-5
V gene: TRBV13
CDR3 length: 16
CDR3 protein: CASSLFLLGGSETQYF
CDR3 DNA: TGTGCCAGCAGCTTATTCCTTTTGGGGGGCTCCGAGACCCAGTACTTC

D gene: TRBD1
clone size: -
J gene: TRBJ1-2
V gene: TRBV2
CDR3 length: 15
CDR3 protein: CASRKPGQGFYGYTF
CDR3 DNA: TGTGCCAGCAGAAAACCGGGACAGGGATTCTATGGCTACACCTTC

D gene: -
clone size: once
J gene: TRBJ1-1
V gene: TRBV7-8
CDR3 length: 14
CDR3 protein: CASSFTGRGTEAFF
CDR3 DNA: TGTGCCAGCAGCTTTACAGGGAGGGGGACTGAAGCTTTCTTT

D gene: -
clone size: -
J gene: TRBJ2-3
V gene: TRBV12-3/TRBV12-4
CDR3 length: 15
CDR3 protein: CASKRRLVDSDTQYF
CDR3 DNA: TGTGCCAGCAAAAGAAGGCTGGTCGATTCGGATACGCAGTATTTT

D gene: TRBD1
clone size: -
J gene: TRBJ1-5
V gene: TRBV3-1
CDR3 length: 17
CDR3 protein: CASSQGDRLNSNQPQHF
CDR3 DNA: TGTGCCAGCAGCCAAGGGGACAGACTAAATAGCAATCAGCCCCAGCATTTT

D gene: -
clone size: -
J gene: TRBJ1-1
V gene: TRBV3-1
CDR3 length: 15
CDR3 protein: CASSQVGTGGTEAFF
CDR3 DNA: TGTGCCAGCAGCCAGGTAGGCACGGGAGGGACTGAAGCTTTCTTT

D gene: TRBD2
clone size: -
J gene: TRBJ2-7
V gene: TRBV2
CDR3 length: 15
CDR3 protein: CASSARTSGRLGQYF
CDR3 DNA: TGTGCCAGCAGTGCCCGGACTAGCGGGAGATTAGGGCAGTACTTC

D gene: TRBD2
clone size: once
J gene: TRBJ2-2
V gene: TRBV6-2/TRBV6-3
CDR3 length: 18
CDR3 protein: CASSWNTGLAGKDGELFF
CDR3 DNA: TGTGCCAGCAGTTGGAACACGGGACTAGCGGGAAAGGACGGGGAGCTGTTTTTT

D gene: -
clone size: once
J gene: TRBJ1-5
V gene: TRBV28
CDR3 length: 15
CDR3 protein: CASRTWTGSNQPQHF
CDR3 DNA: TGTGCCAGCAGGACCTGGACGGGTAGCAATCAGCCCCAGCATTTT

D gene: TRBD2
clone size: once
J gene: TRBJ2-2
V gene: TRBV29-1
CDR3 length: 15
CDR3 protein: CSVGTSGRRTGELFF
CDR3 DNA: TGCAGCGTTGGGACTAGCGGGAGACGTACCGGGGAGCTGTTTTTT

D gene: TRBD2
clone size: -
J gene: TRBJ2-1
V gene: TRBV5-1
CDR3 length: 15
CDR3 protein: CASSYRLAENNEQFF
CDR3 DNA: TGCGCCAGCAGCTACCGACTAGCGGAGAACAATGAGCAGTTCTTC

D gene: TRBD1
clone size: -
J gene: TRBJ1-6
V gene: TRBV3-1
CDR3 length: 17
CDR3 protein: CASSQELGQGTNSPLHF
CDR3 DNA: TGTGCCAGCAGCCAAGAGCTCGGACAGGGGACCAATTCACCCCTCCACTTT

D gene: -
clone size: -
J gene: TRBJ1-6
V gene: TRBV6-5
CDR3 length: 14
CDR3 protein: CASSRTGRDSPLHF
CDR3 DNA: TGTGCCAGCAGTCGTACAGGGCGCGATTCACCCCTCCACTTT

D gene: TRBD1
clone size: -
J gene: TRBJ2-5
V gene: TRBV9
CDR3 length: 15
CDR3 protein: CASSVEQGDMETQYF
CDR3 DNA: TGTGCCAGCAGCGTAGAACAGGGGGATATGGAGACCCAGTACTTC

D gene: TRBD1
clone size: -
J gene: TRBJ2-7
V gene: TRBV6-5
CDR3 length: 12
CDR3 protein: CASGTGGDEQYF
CDR3 DNA: TGTGCCAGCGGGACAGGGGGCGACGAGCAGTACTTC

D gene: TRBD1
clone size: -
J gene: TRBJ1-5
V gene: TRBV28
CDR3 length: 14
CDR3 protein: CASSGQGEWQPQHF
CDR3 DNA: TGTGCCAGCAGTGGACAGGGTGAATGGCAGCCCCAGCATTTT

D gene: TRBD2
clone size: -
J gene: TRBJ2-1
V gene: TRBV20-1
CDR3 length: 15
CDR3 protein: CSARGIWGGRNEQFF
CDR3 DNA: TGCAGTGCTAGAGGGATTTGGGGAGGGAGGAATGAGCAGTTCTTC

D gene: TRBD2
clone size: -
J gene: TRBJ2-7
V gene: TRBV9
CDR3 length: 16
CDR3 protein: CASSPRLAGGLYEQYF
CDR3 DNA: TGTGCCAGCAGCCCCAGACTAGCGGGGGGGCTCTACGAGCAGTACTTC

D gene: TRBD1
clone size: -
J gene: TRBJ1-5
V gene: TRBV7-8
CDR3 length: 16
CDR3 protein: CASSADRVGGNQPQHF
CDR3 DNA: TGTGCCAGCAGCGCCGACAGGGTAGGCGGAAATCAGCCCCAGCATTTT

D gene: -
clone size: -
J gene: TRBJ1-1
V gene: TRBV11-2
CDR3 length: 14
CDR3 protein: CASSFGSVNTEAFF
CDR3 DNA: TGTGCCAGCAGCTTTGGGTCCGTGAACACTGAAGCTTTCTTT

D gene: -
clone size: -
J gene: TRBJ1-2
V gene: TRBV12-3/TRBV12-4
CDR3 length: 15
CDR3 protein: CASSATGAANYGYTF
CDR3 DNA: TGTGCCAGCAGCGCAACAGGTGCAGCTAACTATGGCTACACCTTC

D gene: -
clone size: once
J gene: TRBJ2-5
V gene: TRBV11-2
CDR3 length: 17
CDR3 protein: CASSLNAGGSLGETQYF
CDR3 DNA: TGTGCCAGCAGCTTAAATGCGGGCGGTTCCCTCGGGGAGACCCAGTACTTC

D gene: -
clone size: -
J gene: TRBJ1-5
V gene: TRBV18
CDR3 length: 14
CDR3 protein: CASSPPMGSWPQHF
CDR3 DNA: TGTGCCAGCTCACCACCGATGGGCTCGTGGCCCCAGCATTTT

D gene: -
clone size: -
J gene: TRBJ2-1
V gene: TRBV11-3
CDR3 length: 12
CDR3 protein: CASSQNGNEQFF
CDR3 DNA: TGTGCCAGCAGCCAAAACGGCAATGAGCAGTTCTTC

D gene: TRBD2
clone size: -
J gene: TRBJ2-1
V gene: TRBV20-1
CDR3 length: 15
CDR3 protein: CSAREEAGVWNEQFF
CDR3 DNA: TGCAGTGCTAGAGAGGAAGCGGGAGTGTGGAATGAGCAGTTCTTC

D gene: -
clone size: -
J gene: TRBJ1-4
V gene: TRBV7-9
CDR3 length: 14
CDR3 protein: CASSSDSENEKLFF
CDR3 DNA: TGTGCCAGCAGCTCGGACAGCGAAAATGAAAAACTGTTTTTT

D gene: -
clone size: -
J gene: TRBJ1-5
V gene: TRBV30
CDR3 length: 12
CDR3 protein: CAWASGDMPQHF
CDR3 DNA: TGTGCCTGGGCCTCCGGGGATATGCCCCAGCATTTT

D gene: TRBD1
clone size: -
J gene: TRBJ1-5
V gene: TRBV20-1
CDR3 length: 15
CDR3 protein: CSATQARQGGQPQHF
CDR3 DNA: TGCAGTGCTACCCAAGCCCGACAGGGTGGTCAGCCCCAGCATTTT

D gene: TRBD1
clone size: -
J gene: TRBJ1-5
V gene: TRBV20-1
CDR3 length: 13
CDR3 protein: CSGTGDRNQPQHF
CDR3 DNA: TGCAGTGGAACAGGGGACCGTAATCAGCCCCAGCATTTT

D gene: -
clone size: -
J gene: TRBJ1-2
V gene: TRBV25-1
CDR3 length: 11
CDR3 protein: CASSDGGDYTF
CDR3 DNA: TGTGCCAGCAGTGACGGGGGCGACTACACCTTC

D gene: TRBD1
clone size: -
J gene: TRBJ2-7
V gene: TRBV9
CDR3 length: 15
CDR3 protein: CASSPRVTGAYEQYF
CDR3 DNA: TGTGCCAGCAGCCCCCGCGTAACAGGGGCCTACGAGCAATACTTC

D gene: TRBD2
clone size: -
J gene: TRBJ2-1
V gene: TRBV3-1
CDR3 length: 14
CDR3 protein: CASSRLAGGNEQFF
CDR3 DNA: TGTGCCAGCAGTCGACTAGCGGGGGGCAATGAGCAGTTCTTC

D gene: TRBD1
clone size: -
J gene: TRBJ1-5
V gene: TRBV20-1
CDR3 length: 13
CDR3 protein: CSAGQGANQPQHF
CDR3 DNA: TGCAGTGCTGGACAGGGGGCTAATCAGCCCCAGCATTTT

D gene: -
clone size: -
J gene: TRBJ2-7
V gene: TRBV12-3/TRBV12-4
CDR3 length: 14
CDR3 protein: CASSLHLGGNEQYF
CDR3 DNA: TGTGCCAGCAGCCTTCACCTCGGGGGCAACGAGCAGTACTTC

D gene: TRBD2
clone size: -
J gene: TRBJ2-7
V gene: TRBV3-1
CDR3 length: 14
CDR3 protein: CASSPGAGSYEQYF
CDR3 DNA: TGTGCCAGCAGCCCGGGAGCGGGGTCCTACGAGCAGTACTTC

D gene: TRBD2
clone size: -
J gene: TRBJ2-7
V gene: TRBV20-1
CDR3 length: 15
CDR3 protein: CSARVGLAGGYEQYF
CDR3 DNA: TGCAGTGCTAGAGTGGGACTAGCGGGAGGATACGAGCAGTACTTC

D gene: -
clone size: -
J gene: TRBJ1-6
V gene: TRBV7-2
CDR3 length: 14
CDR3 protein: CASSLGGRNSPLHF
CDR3 DNA: TGTGCCAGCAGCTTAGGAGGCCGCAATTCACCCCTCCACTTT

D gene: -
clone size: -
J gene: TRBJ2-6
V gene: TRBV5-6
CDR3 length: 14
CDR3 protein: CASSRGVGANVLTF
CDR3 DNA: TGTGCCAGCAGCCGAGGGGTAGGGGCCAACGTCCTGACTTTC

D gene: TRBD1
clone size: -
J gene: TRBJ2-2
V gene: TRBV5-1
CDR3 length: 14
CDR3 protein: CASSFYRGRGELFF
CDR3 DNA: TGCGCCAGCAGCTTTTACAGGGGGCGCGGGGAGCTGTTTTTT

D gene: TRBD2
clone size: once
J gene: TRBJ2-2
V gene: TRBV4-1
CDR3 length: 16
CDR3 protein: CASSFVGGENTGELFF
CDR3 DNA: TGCGCCAGCAGCTTCGTCGGGGGGGAGAACACCGGGGAGCTGTTTTTT

D gene: TRBD2
clone size: -
J gene: TRBJ2-1
V gene: TRBV7-8
CDR3 length: 17
CDR3 protein: CASSPSRRERSYNEQFF
CDR3 DNA: TGTGCCAGCAGCCCATCGAGGCGGGAGCGCTCCTACAATGAGCAGTTCTTC